The 10 T cell receptor beta chains reported below all come from one sample, sequenced in a study of shared clonotypes between healthy human individuals. Here immunoSEQ multiplex PCR was the method, and the copy in TCRdb shows in-frame clones only, minus some. The sample lists roughly 2,500,000 clones; roughly 93% were seen once. Input material: naive CD4+ T cells from PBMCs. This sample's subset: CD45RA+ positively selected. All receptors derive from a man in his late teens or twenties in good health. Some clones in this sample may be carry-over from other donors' samples.

This chain uses TRBV4-2 with TRBJ1-5, with TRBD1 matching over 7 bases. The CDR3 is made up of 15 amino acids. V lost 1 base, J lost 3 bases, and 3 bases stayed unmatched. The germline V gene encodes CDR1 LGHNA and CDR2 YNFKEQ. As DNA, the CDR3 is TGTGCCAGCAGCCAAGTCGACAGGGACAATCAGCCCCAGCATTTT. Amino acid sequence: CASSQVDRDNQPQHF.

To note about this clone: This same CDR3 is encoded by further DNA sequences in the sample. The gene calls are TRBV7-8 and TRBJ1-1; unclear D gene. The V end was cut by 0 bases, the J end by 0 bases, with 8 bases between. The CDR3 loop spans 15 amino acids. From germline, CDR1 is SGHVS and CDR2 FQNEAQ. CDR3 protein: CASSLAPGLNTEAFF. The CDR3 nucleotides read TGTGCCAGCAGCTTAGCCCCTGGGCTGAACACTGAAGCTTTCTTT.

In its sample, this clone was seen a few times. The V gene is TRBV27, the J gene TRBJ2-5; 8 bases are a match to TRBD1. Germline CDR1 and CDR2: MNHEY and SMNVEV (reference sequence). J was trimmed by 5 bases and V by 4 bases; bases with no gene match: 9. CDR3 size: 15 residues. The CDR3 sequence: CASSSTGGGEETQYF. Written as DNA, the CDR3 is TGTGCCAGCAGTTCAACAGGGGGAGGAGAGGAGACCCAGTACTTC.

The chain joins TRBV7-3 to TRBJ2-1; TRBD2 might be the D (6 bases). The CDR3 runs to 12 residues. The germline V and J ends were trimmed by 1 base and 10 bases, with 8 bases remaining between them. The germline V gene encodes CDR1 SGHTA and CDR2 FQGTGA. DNA for the CDR3: TGTGCCAGCAGCTTAAGGAGCGGGGAGCAGTTCTTC. Its translation: CASSLRSGEQFF.

The chain uses TRBV27 and TRBJ1-6; 8 bases line up with TRBD1. The CDR3 length is 15 residues. Trimming removed 5 bases from V and 5 bases from J; junction bases left unmatched: 5. Germline CDR1 MNHEY, CDR2 SMNVEV (reference sequence). CDR3: CASSLLTGDNSPLHF. The CDR3 nucleotides read TGTGCCAGCAGTCTCCTGACAGGGGATAATTCACCCCTCCACTTT.

This chain connects TRBV4-1 to TRBJ2-2, with D hard to call. CDR1 and CDR2 from the germline V gene are MGHRA and YSYEKL. V shed 4 bases and J shed 2 bases, with 17 bases lying between them. This CDR3 contains 17 residues. CDR3 protein: CASSPRAHPANTGELFF. The CDR3 DNA reads TGCGCCAGCAGCCCCCGGGCCCATCCCGCCAACACCGGGGAGCTGTTTTTT.

This rearrangement joins TRBV9 to TRBJ2-3; 8 bases align to TRBD2. The junction had 8 bases not matched to a gene; V was cut back by 4 bases and J by 4 bases. The germline V gene encodes CDR1 SGDLS and CDR2 YYNGEE. CDR3 length equals 15 residues. The CDR3 loop is CASSFTSGSPDTQYF. In nucleotides, the CDR3 is TGTGCCAGCAGCTTTACTAGCGGAAGCCCAGATACGCAGTATTTT.

The chain is built from TRBV28 and TRBJ1-5; D not resolved. The CDR3 contains 13 residues. Per the germline V gene, CDR1 is MDHEN and CDR2 is SYDVKM. V gave up 3 bases and J gave up 2 bases, with 5 bases separating them. The CDR3, as DNA: TGTGCCAGCAGTTTCGGGGGCAATCAGCCCCAGCATTTT. Protein sequence: CASSFGGNQPQHF.

About this clone itself: Other DNA sequences in the same sample also yield this CDR3. The chain combines TRBV19 with TRBJ2-2; the match to TRBD1 covers 7 bases. V lost 3 bases and J lost 0; bases outside the gene matches: 1. This CDR3 is 15 amino acids long. CDR1 and CDR2 (germline): LNHDA, SQIVND (reference sequence). CDR3 amino acids: CASSIGTANTGELFF. The CDR3 DNA reads as TGTGCCAGTAGTATCGGGACAGCGAACACCGGGGAGCTGTTTTTT.

As regards this clone: Mismatch with germline at one junction end may stem from a read error. The chain recombines TRBV27 with TRBJ2-2; D is perhaps TRBD1 (6 bases). CDR3 size: 14 residues. Germline CDR1 is MNHEY and CDR2 is SMNVEV (reference sequence). CDR3 in amino acids: CASRLGARVGELFF. The CDR3 coding sequence is TGTGCCAGCCGTTTGGGGGCGCGGGTCGGGGAGCTGTTTTTT.